This TCR beta chain was profiled in a study of monozygotic twins with inflammatory bowel disease (dated by TCRdb to between 2017 and 2020). The study in broad terms: A total of approximately 30 monozygotic twin pairs were included in the full study, comprising nine German pairs (four IBD-concordant, five IBD-discordant) and 19 IBD-discordant Danish pairs. The search for disease-associated traits relied mainly on comparing, within discordant pairs, IBD patients with their genetically identical healthy co-twins. Each individual had, on average, about 151 000 unique TCRalpha sequences and 181 000 unique TCRbeta sequences available for analysis.

A word on this clonotype: Its antigen specificity is not known.

The paper's findings and limits, for the study overall: Differing immunosuppressive treatments among patients may have added background noise and inter-individual variability to the repertoires. No difference in repertoire similarity was observed between concordant and discordant twins, possibly owing to limited statistical power. TCRbeta repertoire diversity, by inverse Simpson index, was decreased in IBD patients compared with their healthy co-twins. Distinction between different T cell subtypes could not be achieved in the analysis. The results gave no support for a single strong signal or clonotype linked to IBD. Fewer clonotypes were shared with other individuals by IBD patients than by healthy twins, most markedly in patients showing signs of disease activity.

Libraries were prepared through 5' RACE. Preparation of each TCR library used 3,000 to 3,500 ng of total RNA. For each sample, cDNA synthesis with SMARTScribe reverse transcriptase was split into eight separate reactions. During cDNA synthesis, unique molecular identifiers containing a 6-nucleotide sample barcode were introduced by template switching. TCRalpha and TCRbeta cDNA was amplified by two nested PCRs of 16 and 9 cycles, with bead purification after each PCR. Before amplification, the cDNA was treated with uracil DNA-glycosylase and purified using the QIAquick PCR purification kit. The second PCR added Illumina TruSeq-compatible adapters along with sample-specific barcodes. TapeStation and Qubit were used to check library quality and concentration, and around 5.2 ng of each library went into the pool. The pooled libraries were sequenced with 2 x 100 bp reads and custom sequencing primers on an Illumina HiSeq2500 single-index Rapid Run. The original pipeline was this. PCR and sequencing errors were corrected by UMI-based consensus assembly using MiGEC version 1.2.6. MiXCR version 2.1.1 was used to carry out V(D)J alignment, clonotype assembly and CDR3 extraction. Gene usage, clonotype sharing and MAIT/NKT TCR abundance were normalised by analysing the top 1000, 10 000 and 20 000 clonotypes per sample. Diversity was computed as the inverse Simpson index with the vegan R package after downsampling to 27 000 UMIs. Paired Mann-Whitney U tests on discordant twin pairs were used, with Benjamini-Hochberg multiple-testing correction. One entry per CDR3 protein sequence results from the TCRdb reprocessing of the reads, with DNA left out. The V and J calls come from TCRdb's annotation, not from the publication. This sample's table lists 330,000 or so distinct CDR3 sequences. Of the sample, 2% to 2.5% is held by the ten largest clones.

The CDR3 runs 16 residues from the cysteine to the phenylalanine. The entry carries no DNA sequence. CDR1 MNHEY and CDR2 SMNVEV were looked up in the germline V gene (reference sequence). From each donor, a roughly 2.5 ml peripheral blood sample was drawn into PAXgene tubes and stored at -80 degrees C. Without any T cell sorting, total RNA was extracted from whole blood using the PAXgene blood miRNA kit on an automated QIAcube. Peripheral blood from monozygotic twin pairs, either concordant or discordant for inflammatory bowel disease, underwent deep TCRalpha and TCRbeta repertoire profiling that used unique molecular barcoding. Smoking habits were recorded for all twin pairs, and each individual was classified as a current, former or never smoker.

The V gene is TRBV27 and the J gene is TRBJ2-1; TCRdb's D gene call, TRBD2, goes unchecked for lack of DNA. The TCR comes from a human donor with ulcerative colitis or Crohn's disease, or a healthy co-twin of an affected twin (not recorded which). The sample was blood. For the CDR3, the sequence is CASTQTSGSTYNEQFF.